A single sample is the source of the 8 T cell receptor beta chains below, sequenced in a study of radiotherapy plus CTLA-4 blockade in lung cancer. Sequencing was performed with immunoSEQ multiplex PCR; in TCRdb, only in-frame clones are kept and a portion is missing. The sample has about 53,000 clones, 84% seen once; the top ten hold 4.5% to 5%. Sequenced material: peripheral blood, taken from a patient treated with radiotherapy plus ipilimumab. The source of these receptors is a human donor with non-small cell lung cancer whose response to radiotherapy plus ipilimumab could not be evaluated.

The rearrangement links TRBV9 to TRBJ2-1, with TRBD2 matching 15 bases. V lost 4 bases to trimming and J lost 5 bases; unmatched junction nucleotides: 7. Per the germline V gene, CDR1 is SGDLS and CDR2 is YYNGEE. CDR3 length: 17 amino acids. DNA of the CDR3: TGTGCCAGCAGCTCTGGACTAGCGGGAGGGTCGAACAATGAGCAGTTCTTC. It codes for CASSSGLAGGSNNEQFF.

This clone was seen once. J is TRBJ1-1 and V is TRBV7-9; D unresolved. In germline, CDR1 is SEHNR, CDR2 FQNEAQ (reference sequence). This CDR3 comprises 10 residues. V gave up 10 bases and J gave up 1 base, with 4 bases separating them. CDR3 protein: CATKNTEAFF. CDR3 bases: TGTGCCACCAAGAACACTGAAGCTTTCTTT.

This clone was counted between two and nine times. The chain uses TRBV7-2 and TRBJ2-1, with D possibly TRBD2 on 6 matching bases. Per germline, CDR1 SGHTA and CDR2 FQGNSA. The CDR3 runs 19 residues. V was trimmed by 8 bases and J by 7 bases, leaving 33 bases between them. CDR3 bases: TGTGCCAGCCGTCTTAAAGGGACTTCCAACTTCCTGGGGGATAATGAGCAGTTCTTC. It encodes CASRLKGTSNFLGDNEQFF.

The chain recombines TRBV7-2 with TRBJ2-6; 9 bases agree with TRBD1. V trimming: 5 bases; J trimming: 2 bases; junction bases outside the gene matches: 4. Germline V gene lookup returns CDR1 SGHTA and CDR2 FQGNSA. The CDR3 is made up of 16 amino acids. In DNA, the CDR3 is TGTGCCAGCAGCCTACAGGGGGCAGCTGGGGCCAACGTCCTGACTTTC. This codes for CASSLQGAAGANVLTF.

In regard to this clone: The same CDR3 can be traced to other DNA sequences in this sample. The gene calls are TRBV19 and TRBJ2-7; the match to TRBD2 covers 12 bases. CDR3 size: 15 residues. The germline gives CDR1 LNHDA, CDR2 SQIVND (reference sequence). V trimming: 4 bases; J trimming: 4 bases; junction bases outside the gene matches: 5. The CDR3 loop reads CASSTGLAGPYEQYF. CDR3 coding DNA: TGTGCCAGTAGTACGGGACTAGCGGGCCCTTACGAGCAGTACTTC.

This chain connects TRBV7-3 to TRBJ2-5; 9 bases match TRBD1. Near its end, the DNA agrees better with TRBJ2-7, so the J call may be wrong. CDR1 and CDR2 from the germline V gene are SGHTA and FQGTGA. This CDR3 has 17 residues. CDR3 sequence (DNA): TGTGCCAGCAGAAATCCAATTGACAGGGGGACCTCCTACGAGCAGTACTTC. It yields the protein CASRNPIDRGTSYEQYF.

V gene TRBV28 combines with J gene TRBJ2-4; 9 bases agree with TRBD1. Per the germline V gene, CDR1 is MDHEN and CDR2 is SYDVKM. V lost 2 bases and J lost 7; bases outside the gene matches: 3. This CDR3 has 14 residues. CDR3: CASSLRTGENIQYF. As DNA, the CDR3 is TGTGCCAGCAGTTTAAGGACAGGGGAGAACATTCAGTACTTC.

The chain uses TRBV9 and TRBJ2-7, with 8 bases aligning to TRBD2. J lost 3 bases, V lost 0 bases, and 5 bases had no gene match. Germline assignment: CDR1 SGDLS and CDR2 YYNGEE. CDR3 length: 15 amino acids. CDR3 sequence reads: CASSVGTSSYYEQYF. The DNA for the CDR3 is TGTGCCAGCAGCGTAGGGACTAGCAGCTACTACGAGCAGTACTTC.